Each of the 15 T cell receptor beta chains below was sequenced from the same sample in a study of T cells in localized non-small cell lung cancer. Using immunoSEQ multiplex PCR, the repertoire was profiled, and TCRdb retains in-frame clones only, with some absent. The sample lists over 70,000 clones, 70% to 90% occurring once. The specimen comprised peripheral blood, sampled before any cancer treatment. The receptors here all came from a male donor at least 60 years old with stage III squamous cell lung carcinoma.

The V gene is TRBV12-5, the J gene TRBJ1-6, with TRBD1 matching 8 bases. Germline V CDR1 and CDR2: LGHNT, FRNRAP. The CDR3 runs to 15 residues. The V segment lost 4 bases and the J segment 9 bases; nucleotides outside the gene matches: 8. The CDR3 DNA reads TGTGCTAGTGGTTCTGAGACAGGGGTGACTTCACCCCTCCACTTT. Translation: CASGSETGVTSPLHF.

This chain connects TRBV30 to TRBJ2-1; D perhaps matches TRBD1 (5 bases). CDR1 GTSNPN and CDR2 SVGIG come from the germline V gene (reference sequence). V was shortened by 0 bases and J by 1 base, with 13 bases between the two germline ends. This CDR3 spans 16 amino acids. The CDR3 region is CAWSVDLQGSYNEQFF. The CDR3 DNA follows: TGTGCCTGGAGTGTAGATCTTCAGGGTTCCTACAATGAGCAGTTCTTC.

This clone has only one observation. The chain employs TRBV9 and TRBJ1-2, with D uncertain. V lost 7 bases, J lost 5 bases, and 12 bases lay in between. CDR1 SGDLS and CDR2 YYNGEE come from the germline V gene. The CDR3 extends over 12 amino acids. The CDR3 spells CASARQNYGYTF. In nucleotides, the CDR3 is TGTGCCAGCGCGCGGCAAAATTATGGCTACACCTTC.

This chain uses TRBV4-3 with TRBJ1-6, with a tentative D call TRBD1 (5 bases). The ends were cut back, 4 bases at V and 5 bases at J, with 18 bases in the middle. The CDR3 runs to 17 residues. The germline V gene encodes CDR1 LGHNA and CDR2 YSLEER. The chain's CDR3 is CASSLGNLPGNNSPLHF. CDR3 nucleotides: TGCGCCAGCAGCCTCGGAAATCTCCCAGGGAATAATTCACCCCTCCACTTT.

The chain employs TRBV4-3 and TRBJ2-4, with 8 positions matching TRBD1. Germline lookup yields CDR1 LGHNA and CDR2 YSLEER. This CDR3 has 13 amino acids. The V gene end was trimmed by 5 bases and the J gene end by 8 bases; junction bases not matched to a gene: 5. CDR3 region: CASSTRTGHIQYF. The CDR3 bases are TGCGCCAGCAGCACCCGGACAGGGCACATTCAGTACTTC.

This clone was counted a single time. The chain has TRBV28 and TRBJ2-1; 7 bases line up with TRBD1. Trimming removed 6 bases from V and 7 bases from J; junction bases left unmatched: 9. This CDR3 region has 14 residues. Germline CDR1 is MDHEN and CDR2 is SYDVKM. The chain's CDR3 is CASREGGRANEQFF. The CDR3 DNA is TGTGCCAGCAGGGAAGGGGGCAGGGCTAATGAGCAGTTCTTC.

This chain joins TRBV6-1 and TRBJ2-4; D call uncertain. Per the germline V gene, CDR1 is MNHNS and CDR2 is SASEGT. This CDR3 has 9 amino acids. The germline V and J ends were trimmed by 6 bases and 8 bases, with 2 bases remaining between them. The DNA of the CDR3 is TGTGCCAGCAGGGACATTCAGTACTTC. Translating gives CASRDIQYF.

This clone was counted a few times. The chain links TRBV7-9 to TRBJ2-3; perhaps D is TRBD1 or TRBD2 (5 bases each). Looked up from germline, CDR1 is SEHNR and CDR2 is FQNEAQ (reference sequence). The CDR3 contains 13 residues. With 7 bases removed from V and 5 bases from J, the gap between germline ends came to 13 bases. The CDR3 loop is CASNFGGVDTQYF. CDR3 nucleotides: TGTGCCAGCAACTTTGGGGGAGTAGATACGCAGTATTTT.

The CDR3 loop is CASSQDLPSGANVLTF. For the CDR3, the DNA is TGTGCCAGCAGCCAAGATTTACCCTCTGGGGCCAACGTCCTGACTTTC. The chain employs TRBV4-2 and TRBJ2-6; D is unclear. V was trimmed by 0 bases and J by 0 bases, leaving 6 bases between them. Germline lookup yields CDR1 LGHNA and CDR2 YNFKEQ. The length of the CDR3 is 16 residues.

Here the CDR3 reads CASRTTGDSFYGYTF. Here the CDR3 DNA reads TGTGCCAGTAGGACGACAGGCGATTCTTTCTATGGCTACACCTTC. The chain has TRBV19 and TRBJ1-2; possible D gene TRBD1, 6 bases. This CDR3 spans 15 amino acids. Trimming took off 6 bases at V and 4 bases at J, with 18 bases between the two ends. The V gene's germline CDR1 is LNHDA and CDR2 SQIVND (reference sequence).

In DNA, the CDR3 is TGTGCCAGCAGCCAAGACAGGGGCTCTTCCTACGAGCAGTACTTC. This translates into CASSQDRGSSYEQYF. V and J are TRBV4-2 and TRBJ2-7, with TRBD1 as a possible D gene (6 bases). This CDR3 region has 15 residues. CDR1 and CDR2 from the germline V gene are LGHNA and YNFKEQ. Trimming stripped 0 bases from V and 1 base from J, with 10 bases between.

The CDR3 spells CASSFGRGNTEAFF. In DNA, the CDR3 is TGTGCCAGCAGCTTCGGCAGGGGGAACACTGAAGCTTTCTTT. The V and J genes are TRBV14 and TRBJ1-1; D possibly corresponds to TRBD1 (6 bases). Trimming shortened V by 5 bases and J by 1 base, and 11 bases separated the two germline ends. Germline V gives CDR1 SGHDN, CDR2 FVKESK. The CDR3 has 14 amino acids.

The chain carries TRBV6-5 and TRBJ2-7; TRBD1 matches at 8 bases. V gave up 0 bases and J gave up 5 bases; unmatched junction bases: 3. The CDR3 has 14 residues. Germline V gene data show CDR1 as MNHEY and CDR2 as SVGAGI. The CDR3 sequence: CASSYSGTGHEQYV. For the CDR3, the DNA is TGTGCCAGCAGTTACTCAGGGACAGGCCACGAGCAGTACGTC.

The gene calls are TRBV19 and TRBJ2-5, with D maybe TRBD2 (5 bases). The CDR3 consists of 13 residues. Trimming removed 1 base from V and 2 bases from J, with 5 bases in between. Germline lookup yields CDR1 LNHDA and CDR2 SQIVND (reference sequence). The CDR3 loop reads CASSIGTQETQYF. The CDR3 bases are TGTGCCAGTAGTATAGGGACTCAAGAGACCCAGTACTTC.

V and J are TRBV7-2 and TRBJ1-5; D not certain. V lost 1 base to trimming and J lost 6 bases, with 13 bases between them. Germline CDR1 and CDR2: SGHTA and FQGNSA. The CDR3 runs 15 residues. The CDR3 is CASSLVPGPGQPQHF. CDR3 nucleotide sequence: TGTGCCAGCAGCTTAGTGCCGGGCCCGGGTCAGCCCCAGCATTTT.